This TCR beta chain appears in the sequencing data of a study of cytomegalovirus exposure and HLA in healthy donors. The PCR used 60 Vbeta and 13 Jbeta primers. Method: immunoSEQ multiplex PCR; TCRdb's copy keeps in-frame clones and lacks some. The sample yields about 160,000 clones, roughly 90% seen once. V was pared by 7 bases and J by 1 base, with 19 bases between. This CDR3 has 16 amino acids. CDR1 and CDR2 from the germline V gene are MNHEY and SMNVEV (reference sequence). The source is a woman aged 18 to 35 in good health and CMV-seronegative. The chain recombines TRBV27 with TRBJ1-2; possibly TRBD1 for D (6 bases). The sequencing input was PBMCs. DNA for the CDR3: TGTGCCAGCACACCGTCCGGGGGGCCCCTTAACTATGGCTACACCTTC. This encodes CASTPSGGPLNYGYTF.